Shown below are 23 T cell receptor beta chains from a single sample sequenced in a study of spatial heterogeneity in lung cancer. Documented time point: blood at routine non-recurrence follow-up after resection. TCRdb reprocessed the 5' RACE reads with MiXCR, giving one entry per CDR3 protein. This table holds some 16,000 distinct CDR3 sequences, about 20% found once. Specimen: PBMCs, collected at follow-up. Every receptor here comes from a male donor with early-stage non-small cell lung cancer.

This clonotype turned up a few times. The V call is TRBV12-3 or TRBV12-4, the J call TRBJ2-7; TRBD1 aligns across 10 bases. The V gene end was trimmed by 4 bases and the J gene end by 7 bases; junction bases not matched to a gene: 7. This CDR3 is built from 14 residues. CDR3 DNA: TGTGCCAGCAGTTCGACAGGGGGCCCCCAGGAGCAGTACTTC. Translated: CASSSTGGPQEQYF.

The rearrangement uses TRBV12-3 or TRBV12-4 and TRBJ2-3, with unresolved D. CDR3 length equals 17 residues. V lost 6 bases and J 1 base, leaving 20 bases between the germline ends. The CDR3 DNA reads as TGTGCCAGCAGCCTCGACCCAACAATAAGGGGCACAGATACGCAGTATTTT. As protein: CASSLDPTIRGTDTQYF.

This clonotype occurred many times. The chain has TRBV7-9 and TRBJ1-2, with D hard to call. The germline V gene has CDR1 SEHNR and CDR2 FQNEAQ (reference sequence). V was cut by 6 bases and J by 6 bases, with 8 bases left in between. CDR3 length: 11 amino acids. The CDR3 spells CASSDVDGYTF. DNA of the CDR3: TGTGCCAGCAGTGACGTAGATGGCTACACCTTC. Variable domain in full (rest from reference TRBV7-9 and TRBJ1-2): DTGVSQNPRHKITKRGQNVTFRCDPISEHNRLYWYRQTLGQGPEFLTYFQNEAQLEKSRLLSDRFSAERPKGSFSTLEIQRTEQGDSAMYLCASSDVDGYTFGSGTRLTVV.

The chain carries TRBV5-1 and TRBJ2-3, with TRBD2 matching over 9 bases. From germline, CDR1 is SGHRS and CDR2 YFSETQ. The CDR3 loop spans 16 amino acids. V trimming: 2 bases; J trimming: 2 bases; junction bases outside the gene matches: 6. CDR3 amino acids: CASSFGTSIITDTQYF. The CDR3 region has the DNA TGCGCCAGCAGCTTCGGGACTAGCATCATCACAGATACGCAGTATTTT.

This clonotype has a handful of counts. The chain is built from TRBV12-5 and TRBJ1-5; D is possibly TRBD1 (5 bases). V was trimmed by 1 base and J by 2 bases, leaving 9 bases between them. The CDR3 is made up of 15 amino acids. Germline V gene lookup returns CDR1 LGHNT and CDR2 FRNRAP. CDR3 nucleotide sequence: TGTGCTAGTGGTTTGGCGGGACTGGGCAATCAGCCCCAGCATTTT. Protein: CASGLAGLGNQPQHF.

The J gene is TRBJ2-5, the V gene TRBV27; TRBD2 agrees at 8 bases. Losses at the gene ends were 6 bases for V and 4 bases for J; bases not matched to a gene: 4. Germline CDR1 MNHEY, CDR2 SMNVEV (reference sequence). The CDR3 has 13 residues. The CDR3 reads CASRTSEGETQYF. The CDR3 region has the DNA TGTGCCAGCAGGACTAGCGAGGGAGAGACCCAGTACTTC.

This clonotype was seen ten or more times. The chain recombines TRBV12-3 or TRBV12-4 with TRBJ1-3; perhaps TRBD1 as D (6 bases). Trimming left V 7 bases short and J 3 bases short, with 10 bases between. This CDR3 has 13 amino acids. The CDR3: CASTPTGGNTIYF. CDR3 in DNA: TGTGCCAGCACCCCGACAGGTGGAAACACCATATATTTT.

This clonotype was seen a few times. CDR3 sequence: CSASDRTFGQPQHF. The CDR3, as DNA: TGCAGTGCTTCTGACAGGACCTTCGGGCAGCCCCAGCATTTT. This chain links TRBV20-1 with TRBJ1-5; tentatively, D is TRBD1 (6 bases). Trimming cost V 5 bases and J 7 bases, with 18 bases left between them. CDR1 DFQATT and CDR2 SNEGSKA come from the germline V gene (reference sequence). The CDR3 extends over 14 amino acids.

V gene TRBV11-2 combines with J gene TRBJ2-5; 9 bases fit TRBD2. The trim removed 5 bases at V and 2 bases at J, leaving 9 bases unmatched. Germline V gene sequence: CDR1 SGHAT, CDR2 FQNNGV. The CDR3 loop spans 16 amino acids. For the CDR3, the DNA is TGTGCCAGCAGCGACCCGCGCGGGGGGGGACAAGAGACCCAGTACTTC. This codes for CASSDPRGGGQETQYF. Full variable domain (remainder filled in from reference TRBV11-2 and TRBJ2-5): EAGVAQSPRYKIIEKRQSVAFWCNPISGHATLYWYQQILGQGPKLLIQFQNNGVVDDSQLPKDRFSAERLKGVDSTLKIQPAKLEDSAVYLCASSDPRGGGQETQYFGPGTRLLVL.

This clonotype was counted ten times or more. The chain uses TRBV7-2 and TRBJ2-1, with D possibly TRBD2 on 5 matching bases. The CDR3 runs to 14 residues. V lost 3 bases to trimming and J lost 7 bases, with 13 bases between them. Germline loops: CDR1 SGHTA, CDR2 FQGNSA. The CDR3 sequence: CASSFSPGVNEQFF. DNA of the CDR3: TGTGCCAGCAGCTTTTCCCCCGGGGTAAATGAGCAGTTCTTC.

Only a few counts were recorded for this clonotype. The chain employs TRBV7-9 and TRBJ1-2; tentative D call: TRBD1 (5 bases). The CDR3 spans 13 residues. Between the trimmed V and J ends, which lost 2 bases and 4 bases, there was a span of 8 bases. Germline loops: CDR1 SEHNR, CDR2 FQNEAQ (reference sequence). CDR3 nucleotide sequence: TGTGCCAGCAGCTTACTCCAGGGCTATGGCTACACCTTC. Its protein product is CASSLLQGYGYTF.

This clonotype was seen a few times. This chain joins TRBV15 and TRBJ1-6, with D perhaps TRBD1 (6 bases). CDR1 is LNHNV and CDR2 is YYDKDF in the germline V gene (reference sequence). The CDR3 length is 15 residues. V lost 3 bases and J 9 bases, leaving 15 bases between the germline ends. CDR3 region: CATSSYRASISPLHF. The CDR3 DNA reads TGTGCCACCAGCAGTTACAGGGCTTCGATTTCACCCCTCCACTTT.

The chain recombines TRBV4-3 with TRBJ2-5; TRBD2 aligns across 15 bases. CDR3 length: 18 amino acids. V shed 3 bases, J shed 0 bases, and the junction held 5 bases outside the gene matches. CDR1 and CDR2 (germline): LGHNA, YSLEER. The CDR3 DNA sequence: TGCGCCAGCAGCCAGGGACTAGCGGGGGGTGGGTACCAAGAGACCCAGTACTTC. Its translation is CASSQGLAGGGYQETQYF.

Written as DNA, the CDR3 is TGTGCCAGCAGCTTTCTGGACACCTACGAGCAGTACTTC. Protein sequence: CASSFLDTYEQYF. The chain joins TRBV7-8 to TRBJ2-7; TRBD1 is a possible D gene (5 bases). Germline V gives CDR1 SGHVS, CDR2 FQNEAQ. Trimming removed 3 bases at V and 2 bases at J, with 8 bases between. The CDR3 runs 13 residues. Using reference TRBV7-8 and TRBJ2-7 for the parts outside the CDR3, the full variable domain is GAGVSQSPRYKVAKRGQDVALRCDPISGHVSLFWYQQALGQGPEFLTYFQNEAQLDKSGLPSDRFFAERPEGSVSTLKIQRTQQEDSAVYLCASSFLDTYEQYFGPGTRLTVT.

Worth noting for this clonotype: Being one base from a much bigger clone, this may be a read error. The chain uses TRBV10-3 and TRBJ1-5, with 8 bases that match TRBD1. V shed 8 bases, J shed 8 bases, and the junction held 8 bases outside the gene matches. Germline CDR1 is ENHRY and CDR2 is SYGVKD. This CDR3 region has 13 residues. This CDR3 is CAIRQGTDKPQHF. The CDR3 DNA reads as TGTGCCATCCGACAGGGGACGGATAAGCCCCAGCATTTT.

The CDR3 loop is CASSHPSGGANTGELFF. CDR3 coding DNA: TGTGCCAGCAGCCATCCTTCCGGGGGCGCGAACACCGGGGAGCTGTTTTTT. The chain is built from TRBV7-2 and TRBJ2-2, with D possibly being TRBD1 or TRBD2 (6 bases each). This CDR3 spans 17 amino acids. V lost 5 bases and J 0 bases, leaving 16 bases between the germline ends. Germline V gene data show CDR1 as SGHTA and CDR2 as FQGNSA.

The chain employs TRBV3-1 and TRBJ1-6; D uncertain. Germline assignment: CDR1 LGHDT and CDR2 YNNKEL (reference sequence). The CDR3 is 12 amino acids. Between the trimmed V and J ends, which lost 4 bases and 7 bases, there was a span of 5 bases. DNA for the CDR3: TGTGCCAGCAGCCGACCCAATTCACCCCTCCACTTT. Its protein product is CASSRPNSPLHF.

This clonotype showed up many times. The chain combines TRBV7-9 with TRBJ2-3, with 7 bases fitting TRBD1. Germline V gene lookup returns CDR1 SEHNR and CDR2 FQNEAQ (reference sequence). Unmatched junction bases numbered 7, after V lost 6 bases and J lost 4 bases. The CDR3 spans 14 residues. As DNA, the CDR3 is TGTGCCAGCAGGTATACAGGGGACGCAGATACGCAGTATTTT. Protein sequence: CASRYTGDADTQYF.

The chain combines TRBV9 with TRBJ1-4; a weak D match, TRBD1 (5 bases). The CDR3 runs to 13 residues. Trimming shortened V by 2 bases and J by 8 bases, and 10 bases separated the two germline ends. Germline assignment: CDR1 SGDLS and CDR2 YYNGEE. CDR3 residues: CASSVQGNEKLFF. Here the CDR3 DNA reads TGTGCCAGCAGCGTCCAGGGTAACGAAAAACTGTTTTTT.

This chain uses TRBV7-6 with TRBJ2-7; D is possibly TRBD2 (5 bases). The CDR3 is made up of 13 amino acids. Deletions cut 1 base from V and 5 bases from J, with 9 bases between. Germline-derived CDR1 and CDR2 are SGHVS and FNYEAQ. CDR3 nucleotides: TGTGCCAGCAGCTTAGTAGGGAGAGACGAGCAGTACTTC. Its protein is CASSLVGRDEQYF.

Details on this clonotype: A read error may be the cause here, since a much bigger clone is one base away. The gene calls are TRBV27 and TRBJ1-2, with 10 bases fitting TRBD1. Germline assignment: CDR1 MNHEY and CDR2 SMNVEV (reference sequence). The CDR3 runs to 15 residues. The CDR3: CACSHGTGAIVGYTF. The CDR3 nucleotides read TGTGCCTGCAGTCACGGGACAGGGGCAATAGTTGGCTACACCTTC.

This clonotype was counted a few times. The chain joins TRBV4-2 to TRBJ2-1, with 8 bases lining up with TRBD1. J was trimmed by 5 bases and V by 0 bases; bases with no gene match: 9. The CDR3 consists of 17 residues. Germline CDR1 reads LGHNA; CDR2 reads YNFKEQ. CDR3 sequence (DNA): TGTGCCAGCAGCCAAGAGGCCGGGACAGGCGCCAACAATGAGCAGTTCTTC. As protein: CASSQEAGTGANNEQFF.

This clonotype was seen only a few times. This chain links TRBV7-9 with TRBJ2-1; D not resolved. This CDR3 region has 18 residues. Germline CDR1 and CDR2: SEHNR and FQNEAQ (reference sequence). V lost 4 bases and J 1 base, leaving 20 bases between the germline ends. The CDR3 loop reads CASSSTAIRSLSYNEQFF. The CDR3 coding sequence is TGTGCCAGCAGCTCAACAGCGATTCGCTCCTTATCCTACAATGAGCAGTTCTTC.